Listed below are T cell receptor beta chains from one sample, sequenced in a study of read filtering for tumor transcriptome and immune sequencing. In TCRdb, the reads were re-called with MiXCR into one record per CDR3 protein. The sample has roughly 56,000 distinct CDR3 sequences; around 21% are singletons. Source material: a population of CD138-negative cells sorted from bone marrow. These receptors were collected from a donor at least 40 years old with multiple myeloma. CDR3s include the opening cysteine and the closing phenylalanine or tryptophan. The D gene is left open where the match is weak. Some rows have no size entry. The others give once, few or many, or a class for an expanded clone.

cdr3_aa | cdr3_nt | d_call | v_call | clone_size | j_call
CASSSHRNSQYF | TGTGCCAGCAGCTCACATAGGAACTCGCAGTATTTT | NA | TRBV11-2 | NA | TRBJ2-3
CASSYGKTEAFF | TGTGCCAGCAGTTACGGGAAGACTGAAGCTTTCTTT | NA | TRBV6-5 | many | TRBJ1-1
CATSTYNEQFF | TGTGCCACCAGCACCTACAATGAGCAGTTCTTC | NA | TRBV15 | medium-sized | TRBJ2-1
CASSLRTGNTGELFF | TGTGCCAGCTCACTCAGGACAGGAAACACCGGGGAGCTGTTTTTT | TRBD1 | TRBV18 | many | TRBJ2-2
CASRNTGTLSTDTQYF | TGTGCCAGCAGGAACACCGGGACTTTAAGCACAGATACGCAGTATTTT | NA | TRBV7-2 | many | TRBJ2-3
CASSQGNTEAFF | TGTGCCAGCAGCCAAGGAAACACTGAAGCTTTCTTT | NA | TRBV4-2 | many | TRBJ1-1
CASSLGITSSGNTIYF | TGTGCCAGCAGCCTAGGGATAACTTCTTCTGGAAACACCATATATTTT | NA | TRBV9 | NA | TRBJ1-3
CASSPGARETQYF | TGTGCCAGCTCCCCCGGGGCGAGAGAGACCCAGTACTTC | NA | TRBV18 | many | TRBJ2-5
CSAEPGETQYF | TGCAGTGCGGAACCTGGAGAGACCCAGTACTTC | NA | TRBV20-1 | many | TRBJ2-5
CSAPGLLNEQFF | TGCAGTGCACCGGGACTACTCAATGAGCAGTTCTTC | TRBD2 | TRBV20-1 | many | TRBJ2-1
CASSPSGSPSYEQYF | TGTGCCAGCAGTCCTAGCGGGAGTCCCTCCTACGAGCAGTACTTC | TRBD2 | TRBV28 | NA | TRBJ2-7
CASSPTGGLYQETQYF | TGCGCCAGCAGCCCAACAGGGGGCCTATACCAAGAGACCCAGTACTTC | TRBD1 | TRBV4-1 | medium-sized | TRBJ2-5
CASSLQGSYEQYF | TGTGCCAGCAGTTTACAGGGCTCCTACGAGCAGTACTTC | NA | TRBV2 | many | TRBJ2-7
CASSGDDRDRFEKLFF | TGTGCCAGCAGTGGGGATGACAGGGATCGTTTTGAAAAACTGTTTTTT | TRBD1 | TRBV2 | NA | TRBJ1-4
CSASRVWQPQHF | TGCAGTGCTAGCAGGGTGTGGCAGCCCCAGCATTTT | NA | TRBV20-1 | NA | TRBJ1-5
CASSQVGIAGANVLTF | TGTGCCAGCAGCCAAGTAGGAATAGCTGGGGCCAACGTCCTGACTTTC | NA | TRBV3-1 | many | TRBJ2-6
CASSSRQNLPTYEQYF | TGTGCCAGCAGCTCCCGACAGAACCTTCCAACCTACGAGCAGTACTTC | NA | TRBV5-6 | NA | TRBJ2-7
CASQKIAGGVNEQFF | TGTGCCAGCCAGAAGATAGCGGGAGGTGTGAATGAGCAGTTCTTC | TRBD2 | TRBV2 | many | TRBJ2-1
CSARAPSGLNEQFF | TGCAGTGCTAGAGCTCCTAGCGGGTTGAATGAGCAGTTCTTC | TRBD2 | TRBV20-1 | NA | TRBJ2-1
CASSLTGTGKETQYF | TGTGCCAGCAGTTTAACCGGGACAGGGAAAGAGACCCAGTACTTC | TRBD1 | TRBV28 | few | TRBJ2-5
CAIKPVGDGGIEQYF | TGTGCCATCAAGCCGGTGGGGGATGGGGGAATCGAGCAGTACTTC | NA | TRBV10-3 | NA | TRBJ2-7
CSAPNPRGTGSNTGELFF | TGCAGTGCTCCGAACCCGAGAGGGACTGGATCGAACACCGGGGAGCTGTTTTTT | NA | TRBV20-1 | many | TRBJ2-2
CASSPTGQGNQPQHF | TGTGCCAGCAGCCCGACGGGACAGGGAAATCAGCCCCAGCATTTT | TRBD1 | TRBV3-1 | NA | TRBJ1-5
CASSYRTGRGTGELFF | TGTGCCAGCAGCTATCGGACAGGGCGAGGCACCGGGGAGCTGTTTTTT | TRBD1 | TRBV3-1 | many | TRBJ2-2
CASSQDRAGSYGYTF | TGTGCCAGCAGCCAAGATCGCGCGGGATCCTATGGCTACACCTTC | NA | TRBV3-1 | many | TRBJ1-2
CASSMTRTGRETQYF | TGTGCCAGCAGCATGACCCGGACAGGGCGAGAGACCCAGTACTTC | TRBD1 | TRBV7-9 | NA | TRBJ2-5
CASRTIFRNEQFF | TGTGCCAGCCGAACAATTTTCCGCAATGAGCAGTTCTTC | NA | TRBV11-2 | many | TRBJ2-1
CASSSSGTSALKTQYF | TGCGCCAGCAGCTCGTCCGGGACTAGCGCGTTAAAGACCCAGTACTTC | TRBD2 | TRBV5-1 | many | TRBJ2-5
CAWRIPTSGNNEQFF | TGTGCCTGGAGGATACCGACTAGCGGAAACAATGAGCAGTTCTTC | TRBD2 | TRBV30 | many | TRBJ2-1
CASSQSTGLSYNEQFF | TGCGCCAGCAGCCAATCGACAGGGCTCTCCTACAATGAGCAGTTCTTC | TRBD1 | TRBV5-1 | many | TRBJ2-1
CASSLTGATQYF | TGTGCCAGCAGTCTAACCGGGGCTACGCAGTATTTT | NA | TRBV2 | few | TRBJ2-3
CSVPTGMNTEAFF | TGCAGTGTTCCGACAGGTATGAACACTGAAGCTTTCTTT | NA | TRBV20-1 | many | TRBJ1-1
CASSPFRRFFGARGHSDDTQYF | TGTGCCAGCAGCCCCTTCCGTCGTTTTTTTGGGGCCCGTGGACATTCCGACGATACGCAGTATTTT | NA | TRBV4-2 | many | TRBJ2-3
CSARVQGAKNIQYF | TGCAGTGCTAGAGTCCAAGGGGCCAAAAACATTCAGTACTTC | NA | TRBV20-1 | NA | TRBJ2-4
CSARGMDSGSRDTQYF | TGCAGTGCTAGAGGAATGGATAGCGGGAGTCGGGATACGCAGTATTTT | TRBD2 | TRBV20-1 | NA | TRBJ2-3
CASGLVLGQGIREQYF | TGTGCTAGTGGTTTGGTTCTTGGGCAGGGTATTCGCGAGCAGTACTTC | NA | TRBV12-5 | many | TRBJ2-7
CASTRGGWDLAKNIQYF | TGTGCCAGCACCCGAGGAGGGTGGGATCTAGCCAAAAACATTCAGTACTTC | NA | TRBV28 | many | TRBJ2-4
CSVEGGGRDEQYF | TGCAGCGTGGAAGGCGGGGGAAGGGACGAGCAGTACTTC | TRBD2 | TRBV29-1 | many | TRBJ2-7
CASSTRQGWDTEAFF | TGTGCCAGCAGCACTAGACAGGGTTGGGACACTGAAGCTTTCTTT | NA | TRBV21-1 | many | TRBJ1-1
CSAILEVYEQYF | TGCAGTGCTATACTAGAAGTCTACGAGCAGTACTTC | NA | TRBV20-1 | many | TRBJ2-7
CTSSQDSPGLNEQFF | TGCACCAGCAGCCAAGATAGCCCGGGTCTAAATGAGCAGTTCTTC | NA | TRBV1 | medium-sized | TRBJ2-1